This passage covers 21 T cell receptor beta chains from one sample sequenced in a study of T cell clones after liver transplantation. This table comes from immunoSEQ multiplex PCR, and its TCRdb copy is limited to in-frame clones, with some not included. The profile shows 55,000 or so clones, about 64% of them singletons. The source material was CD4+ T cells from blood, sampled before liver transplant. Receptors were obtained from a human donor who received a liver transplant.

The chain is built from TRBV10-1 and TRBJ1-1; TRBD1 matches at 9 bases. This CDR3 spans 13 amino acids. CDR1 and CDR2 (germline): WNHNN, SYGVQD (reference sequence). Unmatched junction bases numbered 5, after V lost 8 bases and J lost 4 bases. The DNA for the CDR3 is TGCGCCAGCGCCCGGGACAGGGTCACTGAAGCTTTCTTT. Protein: CASARDRVTEAFF.

This clone was seen a few times. This chain uses TRBV2 with TRBJ1-6; D is uncertain. Germline loops: CDR1 SNHLY, CDR2 FYNNEI. Deletions cut 7 bases from V and 8 bases from J, with 12 bases between. This CDR3 region has 13 residues. CDR3 amino acids: CASIRVRDSPLHF. The CDR3 DNA sequence: TGTGCCAGCATCCGGGTACGGGATTCACCCCTCCACTTT.

This clone was counted only a few times. The chain recombines TRBV7-9 with TRBJ2-7, with 7 bases that match TRBD1. J gave up 5 bases and V 5 bases, and 3 bases lay outside the gene matches. The V gene's germline CDR1 is SEHNR and CDR2 FQNEAQ (reference sequence). This CDR3 region has 12 residues. The CDR3 DNA reads as TGTGCCAGCAGCGACAGGGCCCACGAGCAGTACTTC. Residues: CASSDRAHEQYF. Combining the CDR3 with reference TRBV7-9 and TRBJ2-7 gives the whole variable domain DTGVSQNPRHKITKRGQNVTFRCDPISEHNRLYWYRQTLGQGPEFLTYFQNEAQLEKSRLLSDRFSAERPKGSFSTLEIQRTEQGDSAMYLCASSDRAHEQYFGPGTRLTVT.

The V and J genes are TRBV10-2 and TRBJ2-3; 15 nucleotides match TRBD2. Germline-derived CDR1 and CDR2 are WSHSY and SAAADI. The CDR3 sequence is 16 residues long. V dropped 6 bases and J dropped 3; count of bases not matched to a gene: 4. The CDR3 here is CASRPGLAGGTDTQYF. The CDR3 DNA reads TGCGCCAGCAGACCCGGACTAGCGGGGGGGACAGATACGCAGTATTTT.

The J gene is TRBJ2-1, the V gene TRBV7-3, with 7 bases identical to TRBD1. The CDR3 spans 15 residues. Per germline, CDR1 SGHTA and CDR2 FQGTGA. V lost 4 bases to trimming and J lost 4 bases; unmatched junction nucleotides: 7. CDR3 amino acids: CASSSDRNSYNEQFF. The CDR3 DNA reads TGTGCCAGCAGCTCGGACAGGAACTCTTACAATGAGCAGTTCTTC.

The chain links TRBV19 to TRBJ1-2, with D maybe TRBD1 (6 bases). Germline V lookup: CDR1 LNHDA, CDR2 SQIVND (reference sequence). V was pared by 5 bases and J by 4 bases, with 20 bases between. This CDR3 is built from 16 residues. The CDR3, as DNA: TGTGCCAGTAGTGCCAAAGGACAGCTCGGATCCTATGGCTACACCTTC. The encoded protein is CASSAKGQLGSYGYTF.

The rearrangement joins TRBV5-1 to TRBJ2-1, with D possibly TRBD1 on 5 matching bases. Trimming took 0 bases from V and 1 from J, leaving 5 bases between them. The CDR3 is made up of 14 amino acids. The germline CDR1 and CDR2 sequences are SGHRS and YFSETQ. The CDR3 nucleotides read TGCGCCAGCAGCTTGGAGGGGTCCTACAATGAGCAGTTCTTC. Translated: CASSLEGSYNEQFF.

The rearrangement joins TRBV30 to TRBJ1-2; D is possibly TRBD1 (5 bases). Between the trimmed V and J ends, which lost 0 bases and 7 bases, there was a span of 15 bases. CDR3 size: 14 residues. The germline V gene encodes CDR1 GTSNPN and CDR2 SVGIG (reference sequence). This CDR3 is CAWSVIQGSAGYTF. The CDR3 DNA reads TGTGCCTGGAGTGTTATTCAGGGAAGTGCTGGCTACACCTTC.

The rearrangement joins TRBV19 to TRBJ1-1; 7 nucleotides match TRBD1. The J segment lost 5 bases and the V segment lost 10 bases, leaving 4 bases of the junction unmatched. CDR3 length equals 11 residues. The germline V gene has CDR1 LNHDA and CDR2 SQIVND (reference sequence). CDR3 region: CATTGETEAFF. CDR3 sequence (DNA): TGTGCCACTACAGGGGAAACTGAAGCTTTCTTT.

The chain joins TRBV28 to TRBJ2-3; 8 bases agree with TRBD2. This CDR3 region has 14 residues. Germline assignment: CDR1 MDHEN and CDR2 SYDVKM. V shed 11 bases, J shed 1 base, and the junction held 8 bases outside the gene matches. CDR3 sequence reads: CAARGGVGTDTQYF. CDR3 nucleotides: TGTGCCGCCCGGGGGGGGGTGGGCACAGATACGCAGTATTTT.

The rearrangement joins TRBV4-1 to TRBJ1-1; no definite D call. Trimming removed 0 bases at V and 3 bases at J, with 14 bases between. This CDR3 contains 16 residues. Germline V gene sequence: CDR1 MGHRA, CDR2 YSYEKL. The CDR3 reads CASSQDEGSRYTEAFF. Written as DNA, the CDR3 is TGCGCCAGCAGCCAAGATGAGGGCAGCCGCTACACTGAAGCTTTCTTT.

The J gene is TRBJ2-2, the V gene TRBV5-1; 10 bases are shared with TRBD2. J gave up 5 bases and V 5 bases, and 6 bases lay outside the gene matches. Per the germline V gene, CDR1 is SGHRS and CDR2 is YFSETQ. This CDR3 comprises 15 residues. The CDR3 protein is CASRDSAGGTGELFF. As DNA, the CDR3 is TGCGCCAGCAGGGATTCAGCGGGGGGGACCGGGGAGCTGTTTTTT.

The chain couples TRBV5-1 to TRBJ2-2, with 13 bases fitting TRBD2. The germline gives CDR1 SGHRS, CDR2 YFSETQ. V lost 4 bases and J lost 0; bases outside the gene matches: 9. This CDR3 region has 19 residues. The CDR3 protein is CASSRTSGGLVANTGELFF. The CDR3 coding sequence is TGCGCCAGCAGCCGGACTAGCGGGGGTCTGGTCGCGAACACCGGGGAGCTGTTTTTT.

Only one count was recorded for this clone. V and J are TRBV13 and TRBJ1-3; the D is unclear. CDR3 length: 14 amino acids. Germline-derived CDR1 and CDR2 are PRHDT and FYEKMQ (reference sequence). V lost 5 bases and J 0 bases, leaving 8 bases between the germline ends. In DNA form, the CDR3 reads TGTGCCAGCAGCCGTCGGGGCTCTGGAAACACCATATATTTT. Protein product: CASSRRGSGNTIYF.

Remarks on this clone: The same CDR3 arises from other DNA sequences in this sample as well. V is TRBV10-2 and J is TRBJ2-7; D possibly corresponds to TRBD2 (5 bases). Germline V CDR1 and CDR2: WSHSY, SAAADI. The length of the CDR3 is 15 residues. Trimming left V 4 bases short and J 0 bases short, with 13 bases between. CDR3: CASSAIWEPSYEQYF. The CDR3 DNA reads as TGCGCCAGCAGTGCCATATGGGAGCCCTCCTACGAGCAGTACTTC.

V is TRBV2 and J is TRBJ2-3; no clear D. Trimming shortened V by 5 bases and J by 3 bases, and 6 bases separated the two germline ends. The CDR3 sequence is 12 residues long. In germline, CDR1 is SNHLY, CDR2 FYNNEI. CDR3 protein: CASSLNTDTQYF. The CDR3 coding sequence is TGTGCCAGCAGTCTAAATACAGATACGCAGTATTTT.

The rearrangement links TRBV2 to TRBJ2-7; 11 nucleotides agree with TRBD2. V was pared by 6 bases and J by 3 bases, with 4 bases of the junction left unmatched. Per the germline V gene, CDR1 is SNHLY and CDR2 is FYNNEI. The CDR3 runs 14 residues. The CDR3 bases are TGTGCCAGCAGGGGGACTAGCGGAGTCTACGAGCAGTACTTC. This translates into CASRGTSGVYEQYF.

The chain combines TRBV7-9 with TRBJ2-1; D is ambiguous. The V end was cut by 6 bases, the J end by 9 bases, with 15 bases between. The germline V gene encodes CDR1 SEHNR and CDR2 FQNEAQ (reference sequence). The CDR3 totals 13 residues. This CDR3 reads CASSSPVAIEQFF. Here the CDR3 DNA reads TGTGCCAGCAGTTCTCCAGTAGCCATTGAGCAGTTCTTC.

J is TRBJ2-7 and V is TRBV19; TRBD1 is a possible D gene (6 bases). This CDR3 comprises 11 residues. The germline V gene has CDR1 LNHDA and CDR2 SQIVND (reference sequence). V was clipped by 8 bases and J by 7 bases, with 12 bases between them. CDR3 DNA sequence: TGTGCCAGTGGGACATCGTGGGAGCAGTACTTC. This sequence encodes CASGTSWEQYF.

The chain joins TRBV30 to TRBJ2-5, with TRBD2 identical over 16 bases. The CDR3 is 16 residues long. V was pared by 1 base and J by 5 bases, with 4 bases of the junction left unmatched. The germline V gene has CDR1 GTSNPN and CDR2 SVGIG (reference sequence). CDR3 amino acids: CAWSGGLAGGMETQYF. In DNA, the CDR3 is TGTGCCTGGAGTGGGGGACTAGCGGGGGGGATGGAGACCCAGTACTTC.

The J gene is TRBJ1-1, the V gene TRBV5-1; D gene uncertain. V was cut by 4 bases and J by 5 bases, with 18 bases left in between. This CDR3 comprises 15 residues. Germline values: CDR1 SGHRS, CDR2 YFSETQ. The CDR3 loop reads CASSPGGGIGTEAFF. CDR3 nucleotides: TGCGCCAGCAGCCCCGGAGGAGGGATTGGTACTGAAGCTTTCTTT.